This T cell receptor beta chain derives from a study of siplizumab effects on memory and regulatory T cells. Between the trimmed V and J ends, which lost 4 bases and 2 bases, there was a span of 13 bases. The CDR3 is made up of 14 amino acids. CDR1 SGHNT and CDR2 YYREEE come from the germline V gene (reference sequence). Profiled with immunoSEQ multiplex PCR; TCRdb holds only in-frame clones, not every one. This table holds roughly 75,000 clones, 93% found once. The chain joins TRBV5-4 to TRBJ2-7, with D maybe TRBD1 (6 bases). The source of this sequence is a human donor in good health. Specimen: CD8+ T cells sorted from blood. The CDR3 loop is CASSPDRDTYEQYF. CDR3 DNA sequence: TGTGCCAGCAGCCCGGACAGAGACACCTACGAGCAGTACTTC.